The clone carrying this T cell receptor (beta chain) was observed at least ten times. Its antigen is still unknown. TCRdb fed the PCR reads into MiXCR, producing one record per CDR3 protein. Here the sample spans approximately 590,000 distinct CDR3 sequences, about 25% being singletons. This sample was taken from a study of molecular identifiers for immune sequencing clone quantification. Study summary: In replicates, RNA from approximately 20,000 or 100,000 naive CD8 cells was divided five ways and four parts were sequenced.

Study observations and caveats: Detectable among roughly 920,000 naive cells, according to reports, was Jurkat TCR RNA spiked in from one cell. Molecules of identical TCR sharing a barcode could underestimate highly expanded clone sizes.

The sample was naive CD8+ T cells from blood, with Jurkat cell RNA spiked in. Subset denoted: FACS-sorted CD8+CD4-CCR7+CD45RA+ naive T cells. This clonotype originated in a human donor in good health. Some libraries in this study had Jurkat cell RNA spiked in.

CDR3: CASSLTGTGNEKLFF. In DNA form, the CDR3 reads TGTGCCAGCAGCTTGACCGGGACAGGGAATGAAAAACTGTTTTTT. The V gene is TRBV7-8, the J gene TRBJ1-4; 9 nucleotides match TRBD1. Germline CDR1 SGHVS, CDR2 FQNEAQ. Trimming removed 3 bases from V and 5 bases from J; junction bases left unmatched: 4. The CDR3 spans 15 residues.